The 21 T cell receptor beta chains below all came from one sample that was sequenced in a study of cytomegalovirus exposure and HLA in healthy donors. The primer mix had 60 Vbeta and 13 Jbeta primers. Clones were read by immunoSEQ multiplex PCR, and TCRdb kept only the in-frame ones, dropping some. The top ten clones hold approximately 1.4% of a sample with fewer than 250,000 clones, approximately 80% of them seen once. Source material: PBMCs. Receptors originate from a girl aged 5-17 years in good health and CMV-seronegative.

Remarks on this clone: A read error may account for a junction end that differs from germline. This rearrangement joins TRBV7-9 to TRBJ1-1; a possible D gene is TRBD1 (6 bases). CDR3 length: 11 amino acids. Germline V gene data show CDR1 as SEHNR and CDR2 as FQNEAQ (reference sequence). CDR3 coding DNA: TGTTCCAGCAGGGGCCACGCCGAAGCTTTCTTT. The encoded protein is CSSRGHAEAFF.

The V and J genes are TRBV27 and TRBJ2-5; maybe TRBD2 (6 bases). The J call may be faulty, since TRBJ2-7 better matches the DNA end. CDR3 length: 13 amino acids. Germline V lookup: CDR1 MNHEY, CDR2 SMNVEV (reference sequence). This CDR3 is CASSFSGVYEQYF. In DNA, the CDR3 is TGTGCCAGCAGTTTCTCGGGGGTCTACGAGCAGTACTTC.

The gene calls are TRBV15 and TRBJ2-5; possibly TRBD2 for D (5 bases). The germline V and J ends were trimmed by 3 bases and 2 bases, with 13 bases remaining between them. Germline V gene lookup returns CDR1 LNHNV and CDR2 YYDKDF (reference sequence). This CDR3 comprises 15 residues. As DNA, the CDR3 is TGTGCCACCAGCAGCGCCGCCGGAGGTCAAGAGACCCAGTACTTC. Amino acid sequence: CATSSAAGGQETQYF.

This chain links TRBV19 with TRBJ1-2, with D maybe TRBD1 (6 bases). This CDR3 comprises 19 residues. Trimming pared 1 base from V and 4 bases from J, leaving 25 bases between. Germline V gives CDR1 LNHDA, CDR2 SQIVND (reference sequence). The CDR3 sequence is CASSIARGGPTGSLYGYTF. The CDR3 nucleotides read TGTGCCAGTAGTATAGCGCGAGGGGGACCCACCGGAAGCCTCTATGGCTACACCTTC. The full variable domain, its missing parts supplied by reference TRBV19 and TRBJ1-2, is DGGITQSPKYLFRKEGQNVTLSCEQNLNHDAMYWYRQDPGQGLRLIYYSQIVNDFQKGDIAEGYSVSREKKESFPLTVTSAQKNPTAFYLCASSIARGGPTGSLYGYTFGSGTRLTVV.

This clone was recorded only once. The chain recombines TRBV6-1 with TRBJ1-1, with 7 bases lining up with TRBD1. CDR3 length equals 16 residues. Germline V gene sequence: CDR1 MNHNS, CDR2 SASEGT. V was clipped by 2 bases and J by 5 bases; unmatched bases: 11. CDR3 DNA sequence: TGTGCCAGCAGTGAACTTGGCGGACAGGTAAGGACTGAAGCTTTCTTT. Translation gives CASSELGGQVRTEAFF.

The chain uses TRBV19 and TRBJ2-1; the match to TRBD2 covers 9 bases. The CDR3 sequence is 15 residues long. Germline CDR1 is LNHDA and CDR2 is SQIVND (reference sequence). V lost 3 bases to trimming and J lost 10 bases; unmatched junction nucleotides: 10. The CDR3 region is CASSMLAGAPREQFF. CDR3 in DNA: TGTGCCAGTAGTATGTTAGCGGGGGCCCCGAGGGAGCAGTTCTTC.

This chain links TRBV6-5 with TRBJ1-1, with D hard to call. V dropped 6 bases and J dropped 1 base, with 9 bases sitting between them. The CDR3 runs 13 residues. The germline gives CDR1 MNHEY, CDR2 SVGAGI. This CDR3 reads CASRNDKNTEAFF. The CDR3 coding sequence is TGTGCCAGCAGGAACGACAAGAACACTGAAGCTTTCTTT.

The CDR3 spells CASSLYTAGGRYEQYF. Written as DNA, the CDR3 is TGTGCCAGCAGTTTATACACGGCGGGAGGGCGGTACGAGCAGTACTTC. The chain is built from TRBV27 and TRBJ2-7; TRBD2 matches 9 bases. The CDR3 has 16 residues. Trimming removed 1 base from V and 4 bases from J; junction bases left unmatched: 8. Germline CDR1 MNHEY, CDR2 SMNVEV (reference sequence).

The chain couples TRBV4-3 to TRBJ1-2; D remains unclear. CDR1 and CDR2 (germline): LGHNA, YSLEER. CDR3 size: 13 residues. Trimming stripped 1 base from V and 2 bases from J, with 5 bases between. This CDR3 is CASSQALNYGYTF. The CDR3, as DNA: TGCGCCAGCAGCCAAGCCCTAAACTATGGCTACACCTTC.

J is TRBJ2-1 and V is TRBV7-2; D gene unclear. This CDR3 region has 11 residues. V shed 4 bases and J shed 5 bases, with 3 bases lying between them. The V gene's germline CDR1 is SGHTA and CDR2 FQGNSA. The CDR3: CASSSHNEQFF. In DNA, the CDR3 is TGTGCCAGCAGCTCTCACAATGAGCAGTTCTTC. Using reference TRBV7-2 and TRBJ2-1 for the parts outside the CDR3, the full variable domain is GAGVSQSPSNKVTEKGKDVELRCDPISGHTALYWYRQSLGQGLEFLIYFQGNSAPDKSGLPSDRFSAERTGGSVSTLTIQRTQQEDSAVYLCASSSHNEQFFGPGTRLTVL.

The gene calls are TRBV2 and TRBJ2-5; D possibly corresponds to TRBD1 (5 bases). The CDR3 runs to 12 residues. Trimming took 3 bases from V and 4 from J, leaving 6 bases between them. Per the germline V gene, CDR1 is SNHLY and CDR2 is FYNNEI. The CDR3: CASSDRVETQYF. The CDR3, as DNA: TGTGCCAGCAGTGACAGGGTAGAGACCCAGTACTTC.

V and J are TRBV27 and TRBJ2-7; the match to TRBD2 covers 9 bases. With 3 bases clipped from V and 3 bases from J, the junction kept 3 bases outside the gene matches. This CDR3 spans 14 amino acids. CDR1 and CDR2 from the germline V gene are MNHEY and SMNVEV (reference sequence). Written as DNA, the CDR3 is TGTGCCAGCAGTTTGACTAGCGGTGTCTACGAGCAGTACTTC. Translated, it gives CASSLTSGVYEQYF.

The chain is built from TRBV19 and TRBJ2-7; no firm D call. This CDR3 has 14 amino acids. The V and J ends lost 9 bases and 0 bases respectively, with 15 bases between them. From germline, CDR1 is LNHDA and CDR2 SQIVND (reference sequence). DNA for the CDR3: TGTGCCAGCTCGAGGTCTACCCTCTCCTACGAGCAGTACTTC. Protein product: CASSRSTLSYEQYF.

The chain joins TRBV27 to TRBJ1-1; D possibly corresponds to TRBD1 (6 bases). The germline gives CDR1 MNHEY, CDR2 SMNVEV (reference sequence). The CDR3 contains 17 residues. Trimming cost V 4 bases and J 3 bases, with 21 bases left between them. CDR3 sequence reads: CASSSGLLTDSYTEAFF. Written as DNA, the CDR3 is TGTGCCAGCAGTTCGGGGCTTTTGACGGACAGCTACACTGAAGCTTTCTTT.

The chain employs TRBV10-3 and TRBJ1-3; TRBD1 aligns across 8 bases. Germline CDR1 ENHRY, CDR2 SYGVKD. The CDR3 is made up of 14 amino acids. J gave up 3 bases and V 6 bases, and 4 bases lay outside the gene matches. The CDR3 spells CAIRTGDGGNTIYF. CDR3 nucleotides: TGTGCCATCAGGACAGGGGATGGTGGAAACACCATATATTTT.

The chain is built from TRBV5-1 and TRBJ1-6; 10 positions agree with TRBD1. V lost 5 bases, J lost 8 bases, and 13 bases stayed unmatched. The CDR3 loop spans 17 amino acids. Germline V gene sequence: CDR1 SGHRS, CDR2 YFSETQ. CDR3 coding DNA: TGCGCCAGCAGAAGAAACCCCCGGGACAGGGGTCATTCACCCCTCCACTTT. Translated, it gives CASRRNPRDRGHSPLHF.

This clone showed up just a few times. The V call is TRBV7-9, the J call TRBJ1-1, with unresolved D. V lost 1 base and J 0 bases, leaving 9 bases between the germline ends. This CDR3 region has 15 residues. Germline CDR1 reads SEHNR; CDR2 reads FQNEAQ (reference sequence). CDR3 nucleotides: TGTGCCAGCAGCTTAGGGCAGAACATGAACACTGAAGCTTTCTTT. Amino acids: CASSLGQNMNTEAFF.

The chain employs TRBV6-5 and TRBJ1-2, with D possibly being TRBD1 (6 bases). Germline loops: CDR1 MNHEY, CDR2 SVGAGI. The CDR3 consists of 13 residues. The V end lost 9 bases, the J end lost 0 bases, and 11 bases lay between the germline ends. CDR3 bases: TGTGCCAGTACAGGGCGGACTAACTATGGCTACACCTTC. Amino acid sequence: CASTGRTNYGYTF.

On this clone itself: A read error may account for a junction end that differs from germline. The chain employs TRBV5-6 and TRBJ2-4, with D possibly matching TRBD2 (5 bases). From germline, CDR1 is SGHDT and CDR2 YYEEEE. The CDR3 is 12 amino acids. Here the CDR3 DNA reads TGTGCCAGCAGCTTGAGTTTAACTAGTATCCACTTC. Protein product: CASSLSLTSIHF.

On this clone itself: Relative to the germline gene, one junction end is altered; a read error may explain this. V usage is TRBV19 and J usage is TRBJ1-2; TRBD1 matches at 8 bases. Germline CDR1 is LNHDA and CDR2 is SQIVND (reference sequence). The CDR3 sequence is 13 residues long. The CDR3 nucleotides read TGTGCCAGCAGCCAAGGGCAGGGGGCTTCCTGGAGCTTC. Translation gives CASSQGQGASWSF. Together with reference TRBV19 and TRBJ1-2, the CDR3 gives the full variable domain: DGGITQSPKYLFRKEGQNVTLSCEQNLNHDAMYWYRQDPGQGLRLIYYSQIVNDFQKGDIAEGYSVSREKKESFPLTVTSAQKNPTAFYLCASSQGQGASWSFGSGTRLTVV.

The chain couples TRBV27 to TRBJ1-2; possibly TRBD1 for D (6 bases). The V and J ends lost 2 bases and 2 bases respectively, with 12 bases between them. CDR1 and CDR2 from the germline V gene are MNHEY and SMNVEV (reference sequence). This CDR3 has 15 amino acids. The CDR3 DNA reads TGTGCCAGCAGTTTAGTAGGGGACAAGAACTATGGCTACACCTTC. Its translation is CASSLVGDKNYGYTF.